The clone carrying this T cell receptor beta chain was recorded a few times. Its antigen is not known. This entry belongs to a study of PD-1 blockade in classical Hodgkin lymphoma. Study in general: Nivolumab dosing for patients was 3 mg/kg, administered intravenously every 2 weeks.

The CDR3 spans 16 residues. V was pared by 1 base and J by 10 bases, with 20 bases between. Per germline, CDR1 SGHDN and CDR2 FVKESK. Time point described: cycle 4 day 1 (C4D1), after about 6 weeks of nivolumab. All the patients suffered relapse after autologous stem cell transplantation, and brentuximab vedotin exposure differed. Libraries were prepared by immunoSEQ multiplex PCR; TCRdb keeps only in-frame clonotypes and omits some of them. The profile shows approximately 52,000 clones, around nine tenths of them singletons. Points from the study as a whole: Prior to therapy, complete responders displayed diversity much like that of newly diagnosed patients. The study reported lower baseline TCR diversity in newly diagnosed patients than in healthy donors.

This clonotype was sampled from a human donor with classical Hodgkin lymphoma. J is TRBJ2-1 and V is TRBV14; perhaps TRBD1 as D (5 bases). Source: peripheral blood mononuclear cells (PBMCs), taken before the fourth cycle of nivolumab. The CDR3 DNA sequence: TGTGCCAGCAGCCAAGGGGCGTCTACAGGATTGAGGGAGCAGTTCTTC. It translates to CASSQGASTGLREQFF.